The clone carrying this TCR beta chain appeared many times. From the PCR reads, TCRdb called clonotypes with MiXCR, one entry per CDR3 protein. The sample has some 320,000 distinct CDR3 sequences, over 20% seen once; the top ten hold approximately 0.8%. The record originates from a study of molecular identifiers for immune sequencing clone quantification. Germline CDR1 SGDLS, CDR2 YYNGEE. Trimming took off 3 bases at V and 6 bases at J, with 16 bases between the two ends. This CDR3 comprises 14 residues. The V and J genes are TRBV9 and TRBJ2-7; possibly TRBD2 for D (5 bases). Sequencing was done on a sample of naive CD8+ T cells from blood, with Jurkat cell RNA spiked in. Subset of the sample: FACS-sorted CD8+CD4-CCR7+CD45RA+ naive T cells. The sequence was collected from a human donor in good health. Some libraries in this study had Jurkat cell RNA spiked in. The CDR3 reads CASSAGSARVEQYF. The CDR3 DNA is TGTGCCAGCAGCGCGGGGTCCGCGAGGGTCGAGCAGTACTTC.